Shown below are 22 T cell receptor beta chains from a single sample sequenced in a study of blood T cells in healthy people across ages (dated by TCRdb to between 2014 and 2016). The library relied on 5' RACE. The second PCR ran for about 6 to 12 cycles and used a J-beta primer mix along with a sample-barcoded 5' primer. The public sequencing data were trimmed at Q25 with fastp and processed into clonotypes with MiXCR by TCRdb, which kept only in-frame beta chains. CDR3 protein duplicates are merged, each entry listing the most common genes and DNA. The sample table shows 1.5 million to 2 million distinct CDR3 sequences, and approximately 39% are seen once. The top ten hold roughly 23% of the sample. Sequenced: blood. The receptors derive from a human donor in good health.

V usage is TRBV2 and J usage is TRBJ2-1; 9 bases map to TRBD1. From germline, CDR1 is SNHLY and CDR2 FYNNEI. Unmatched junction bases numbered 7, after V lost 10 bases and J lost 0 bases. The CDR3 length is 15 residues. The CDR3 coding sequence is TGTGCCACCACGGTACAGGGGGCCTCCTACAATGAGCAGTTCTTC. Its protein product is CATTVQGASYNEQFF.

The J gene is TRBJ1-1, the V gene TRBV12-3 or TRBV12-4; a weak D match, TRBD1 (5 bases). This CDR3 has 15 amino acids. Trimming left V 4 bases short and J 10 bases short, with 22 bases between. The CDR3 reads CASSSDSIKPHGAFF. The CDR3 nucleotides read TGTGCCAGCAGTTCAGACAGTATCAAGCCCCACGGAGCTTTCTTT.

This clonotype was detected ten times or more. The V gene is TRBV4-3, the J gene TRBJ1-2, with TRBD1 matching 8 bases. The CDR3 totals 14 residues. Trimming took 1 base from V and 5 from J; bases not matched to a gene: 3. The germline V gene has CDR1 LGHNA and CDR2 YSLEER. CDR3 protein: CASSQAGGGYGYTF. CDR3 DNA: TGCGCCAGCAGCCAAGCAGGGGGCGGTTATGGCTACACCTTC.

The chain is built from TRBV6-5 and TRBJ1-2; a possible D gene is TRBD1 (5 bases). Trimming pared 2 bases from V and 4 bases from J, leaving 11 bases between. Germline loops: CDR1 MNHEY, CDR2 SVGAGI. CDR3 length: 14 amino acids. The DNA of the CDR3 is TGTGCCAGCAGTTACGGGGCGATGACCTATGGCTACACCTTC. It is translated as CASSYGAMTYGYTF.

V is TRBV6-2 or TRBV6-3 and J is TRBJ2-5; D ambiguous. This CDR3 has 14 residues. Trimming left V 2 bases short and J 4 bases short, with 11 bases between. Germline V gene lookup returns CDR1 MNHEY and CDR2 SVGEGT. This CDR3 is CASSYRVVGETQYF. In DNA form, the CDR3 reads TGTGCCAGCAGTTACCGAGTAGTCGGAGAGACCCAGTACTTC.

V gene TRBV20-1 combines with J gene TRBJ2-2; tentatively, D is TRBD2 (6 bases). CDR3 length: 13 residues. The V end lost 2 bases, the J end lost 4 bases, and 8 bases lay between the germline ends. Germline assignment: CDR1 DFQATT and CDR2 SNEGSKA (reference sequence). Here the CDR3 DNA reads TGCAGTGCTAGATTGGGGGGCACCGGGGAGCTGTTTTTT. The encoded protein is CSARLGGTGELFF.

V is TRBV6-2 or TRBV6-3 and J is TRBJ2-1; no clear D gene. This CDR3 is built from 14 residues. The germline V gene encodes CDR1 MNHEY and CDR2 SVGEGT. V was cut by 3 bases and J by 5 bases, with 11 bases left in between. CDR3 sequence: CASSYTAVNNEQFF. CDR3 DNA: TGTGCCAGCAGTTATACGGCGGTGAACAATGAGCAGTTCTTC.

The CDR3 region is CASSTGQQEAFF. The CDR3 bases are TGTGCCAGCAGCACGGGACAGCAAGAAGCTTTCTTT. The chain combines TRBV7-9 with TRBJ1-1, with 7 bases matching TRBD1. This CDR3 is built from 12 residues. V dropped 5 bases and J dropped 8; count of bases not matched to a gene: 5. Germline assignment: CDR1 SEHNR and CDR2 FQNEAQ (reference sequence).

The chain employs TRBV2 and TRBJ2-3; D gene unclear. V was pared by 7 bases and J by 2 bases, with 13 bases between. This CDR3 contains 14 residues. Germline V gene lookup returns CDR1 SNHLY and CDR2 FYNNEI. The CDR3 coding sequence is TGTGCCAGCATGAAGGGTGAATCCACAGATACGCAGTATTTT. This encodes CASMKGESTDTQYF.

This rearrangement joins TRBV4-3 to TRBJ1-2; D uncertain. The CDR3 length is 16 residues. Trimming pared 4 bases from V and 3 bases from J, leaving 18 bases between. CDR1 and CDR2 (germline): LGHNA, YSLEER. The CDR3 coding sequence is TGCGCCAGCAGCCGGTCTACGTATGGAAGGCACTATGGCTACACCTTC. The encoded protein is CASSRSTYGRHYGYTF.

This clonotype was counted many times. The chain joins TRBV20-1 to TRBJ2-4, with D maybe TRBD1 (5 bases). Germline V CDR1 and CDR2: DFQATT, SNEGSKA (reference sequence). The V and J ends lost 0 bases and 9 bases respectively, with 15 bases between them. This CDR3 spans 14 amino acids. The CDR3 is CSARDPRATSIQYF. CDR3 DNA: TGCAGTGCTAGAGACCCCAGGGCCACGAGCATTCAGTACTTC.

This chain links TRBV9 with TRBJ2-7, with TRBD2 matching 12 bases. Trimming took 3 bases from V and 5 from J; bases not matched to a gene: 3. This CDR3 comprises 14 residues. Germline CDR1 reads SGDLS; CDR2 reads YYNGEE. In DNA, the CDR3 is TGTGCCAGCAGCGGGACTAGCGGGGTTGACGAGCAGTACTTC. Translated: CASSGTSGVDEQYF.

The CDR3 sequence is CASSPGGAPGYEQYF. The CDR3 DNA sequence: TGTGCCAGCAGTCCGGGGGGGGCTCCTGGCTACGAGCAGTACTTC. The V and J genes are TRBV9 and TRBJ2-7; 8 nucleotides agree with TRBD2. V lost 5 bases and J lost 3; bases outside the gene matches: 10. CDR1 is SGDLS, CDR2 YYNGEE, per germline. This CDR3 spans 15 amino acids.

This clonotype was seen a few times. Germline is not matched at one junction end, which may reflect a read error. J is TRBJ2-7 and V is TRBV7-2, with D perhaps TRBD2 (5 bases). This CDR3 region has 13 residues. In germline, CDR1 is SGHTA, CDR2 FQGNSA. The CDR3 nucleotides are TGTGCCAGCAGCTTAGCGCTGGCCGGGGAGCGGTACTTC. Its translation is CASSLALAGERYF.

The CDR3 DNA is TGCGCCAGCAGCCAGGTGGACCTTCCCACAGATACGCAGTATTTT. It yields the protein CASSQVDLPTDTQYF. The chain couples TRBV4-3 to TRBJ2-3; D unclear. V gave up 3 bases and J gave up 2 bases, with 12 bases separating them. The CDR3 runs to 15 residues. Germline V gene lookup returns CDR1 LGHNA and CDR2 YSLEER.

The chain employs TRBV5-1 and TRBJ2-1; D is perhaps TRBD1 (6 bases). The CDR3 is 16 amino acids. V was shortened by 2 bases and J by 13 bases, with 25 bases between the two germline ends. The germline V gene has CDR1 SGHRS and CDR2 YFSETQ. CDR3 DNA: TGCGCCAGCAGCTTATGGTCAGGGGCTGCCCAAGAGACCCAGTTCTTC. Translated: CASSLWSGAAQETQFF.

Remarks on this clonotype: The junction departs from the called germline gene at one end, perhaps through a read error. V usage is TRBV20-1 and J usage is TRBJ2-5; tentatively, D is TRBD1 (6 bases). The CDR3 loop spans 12 amino acids. Germline V gene sequence: CDR1 DFQATT, CDR2 SNEGSKA (reference sequence). The CDR3 is CSAPTQGEAQYF. The DNA of the CDR3 is TGCAGTGCTCCGACACAGGGAGAGGCCCAGTACTTC.

The chain recombines TRBV7-2 with TRBJ2-5, with 10 bases lining up with TRBD2. Germline CDR1 and CDR2: SGHTA and FQGNSA. The trim removed 1 base at V and 7 bases at J, leaving 6 bases unmatched. CDR3 length equals 15 residues. CDR3 residues: CASSLVGTSVGTQYF. The CDR3 DNA is TGTGCCAGCAGCTTAGTAGGGACTAGCGTGGGGACCCAGTACTTC.

The chain combines TRBV12-3 or TRBV12-4 with TRBJ2-1; D ambiguous. The CDR3 extends over 15 amino acids. Trimming took 2 bases from V and 4 from J, leaving 12 bases between them. DNA of the CDR3: TGTGCCAGCAGTTTATTGGGGATTTGGTACAATGAGCAGTTCTTC. It is translated as CASSLLGIWYNEQFF.

J is TRBJ1-4 and V is TRBV12-3 or TRBV12-4; 10 nucleotides agree with TRBD1. CDR3 length: 15 residues. Trimming cost V 2 bases and J 8 bases; bases outside gene matches: 5. Written as DNA, the CDR3 is TGTGCCAGCAGTTTAACCGGGACAGGGGTCGAAAAACTGTTTTTT. Its translation: CASSLTGTGVEKLFF.

This clonotype was observed a few times. CDR3 nucleotide sequence: TGTGCCAGCGGACACAGGGGCGAGCAGTACTTC. Translating gives CASGHRGEQYF. This sequence joins TRBV28 and TRBJ2-5; 7 positions match TRBD1. The closer fit of TRBJ2-7 to the DNA end suggests the J call may be wrong. The germline gives CDR1 MDHEN, CDR2 SYDVKM. The CDR3 has 11 amino acids.

In DNA form, the CDR3 reads TGTGCCAGCAGTGCCTCCGCGGGGGCGTCGGAGACCCAGTACTTC. It codes for CASSASAGASETQYF. The rearrangement links TRBV2 to TRBJ2-5; tentative D call: TRBD2 (7 bases). Germline CDR1 is SNHLY and CDR2 is FYNNEI. Trimming removed 4 bases from V and 5 bases from J, with 17 bases in between. This CDR3 region has 15 residues.